Detailed here is one T cell receptor (beta chain). Looked up from germline, CDR1 is SGHRS and CDR2 is YFSETQ. After removal of 3 bases from V and 3 bases from J, the junction contained 12 bases not matched to a gene. The CDR3 sequence is 17 residues long. This entry belongs to a study of identical twins. A single record per CDR3 protein comes from TCRdb applying MiXCR to the 5' RACE reads. The sample carries roughly 750,000 distinct CDR3 sequences, roughly 20% recorded once. There were only healthy Caucasians among the donors. The same specimen was also included in a second study, on T cells expressing NK-cell markers. In that study: In five or six donors, dominant CD3+CD56+NKG2C+ clonotypes ranked among the top 10 CD8+ clonotypes.

This chain links TRBV5-1 with TRBJ2-7; TRBD1 matches 10 bases. The TCR was taken from a woman aged 18 to 35 in good health. Sequencing used PBMCs. The CDR3 loop reads CASSSRPSGQGIYEQYF. In DNA, the CDR3 is TGCGCCAGCAGCTCCCGACCTTCGGGACAGGGGATCTACGAGCAGTACTTC.